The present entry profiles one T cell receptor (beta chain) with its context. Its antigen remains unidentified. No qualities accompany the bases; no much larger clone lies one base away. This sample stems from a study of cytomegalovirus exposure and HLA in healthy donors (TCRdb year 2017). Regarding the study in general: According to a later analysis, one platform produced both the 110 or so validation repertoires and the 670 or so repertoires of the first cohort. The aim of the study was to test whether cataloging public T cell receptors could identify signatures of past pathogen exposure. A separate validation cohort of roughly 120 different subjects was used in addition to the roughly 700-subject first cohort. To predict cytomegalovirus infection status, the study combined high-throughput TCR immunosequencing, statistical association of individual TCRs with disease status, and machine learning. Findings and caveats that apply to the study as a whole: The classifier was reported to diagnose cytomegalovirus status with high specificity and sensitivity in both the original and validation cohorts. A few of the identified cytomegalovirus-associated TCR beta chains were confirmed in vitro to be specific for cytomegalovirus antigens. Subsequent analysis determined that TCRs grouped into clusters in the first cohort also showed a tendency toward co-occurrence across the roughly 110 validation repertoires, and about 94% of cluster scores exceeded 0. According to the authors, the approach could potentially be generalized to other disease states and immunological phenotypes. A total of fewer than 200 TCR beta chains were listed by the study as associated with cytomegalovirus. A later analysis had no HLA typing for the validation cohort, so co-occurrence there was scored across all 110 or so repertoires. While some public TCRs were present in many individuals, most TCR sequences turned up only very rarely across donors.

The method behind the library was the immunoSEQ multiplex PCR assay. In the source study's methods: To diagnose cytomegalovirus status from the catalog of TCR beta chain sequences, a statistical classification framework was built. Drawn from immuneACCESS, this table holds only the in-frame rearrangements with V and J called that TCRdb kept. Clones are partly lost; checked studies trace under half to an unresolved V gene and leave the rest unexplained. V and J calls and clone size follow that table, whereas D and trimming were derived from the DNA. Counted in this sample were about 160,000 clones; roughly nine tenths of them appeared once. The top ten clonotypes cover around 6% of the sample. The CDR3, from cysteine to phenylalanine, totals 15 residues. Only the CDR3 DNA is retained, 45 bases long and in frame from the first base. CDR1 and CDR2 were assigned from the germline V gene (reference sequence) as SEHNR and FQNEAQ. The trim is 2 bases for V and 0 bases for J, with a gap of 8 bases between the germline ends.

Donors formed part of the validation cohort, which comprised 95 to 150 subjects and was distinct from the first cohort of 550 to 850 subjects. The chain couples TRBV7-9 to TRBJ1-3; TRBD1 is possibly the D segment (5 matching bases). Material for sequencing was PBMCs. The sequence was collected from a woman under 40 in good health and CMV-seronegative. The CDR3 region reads CASSLRQISGNTIYF. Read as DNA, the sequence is TGTGCCAGCAGCTTACGACAGATCTCTGGAAACACCATATATTTT. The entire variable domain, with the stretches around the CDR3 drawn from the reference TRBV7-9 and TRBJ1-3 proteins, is DTGVSQNPRHKITKRGQNVTFRCDPISEHNRLYWYRQTLGQGPEFLTYFQNEAQLEKSRLLSDRFSAERPKGSFSTLEIQRTEQGDSAMYLCASSLRQISGNTIYFGEGSWLTVV.